These 22 T cell receptor beta chains came from one sample sequenced in a study of blood T cell repertoires in COVID-19. Sequenced by immunoSEQ multiplex PCR; TCRdb stores in-frame clones only, minus some. Here the sample spans around 180,000 clones, approximately 87% being singletons. The sequencing sample was made of peripheral blood. These receptors originate from a man in his 70s with active or convalescent COVID-19.

This clone has a single count. The chain employs TRBV13 and TRBJ1-6, with D possibly being TRBD1 (6 bases). This CDR3 is built from 15 residues. Germline CDR1 and CDR2: PRHDT and FYEKMQ (reference sequence). The germline V and J ends were trimmed by 1 base and 8 bases, with 12 bases remaining between them. The DNA of the CDR3 is TGTGCCAGCAGCTTAGCCCAAAACAGGGATTCACCCCTCCACTTT. This sequence encodes CASSLAQNRDSPLHF.

The J gene is TRBJ1-2, the V gene TRBV18, with 9 positions matching TRBD1. V trimming: 3 bases; J trimming: 8 bases; junction bases outside the gene matches: 7. CDR3 length: 14 residues. Germline CDR1 reads KGHSH; CDR2 reads LQKENI. The DNA for the CDR3 is TGTGCCAGCTCACCTGGGACAGGGAATAACGGCTACACCTTC. It yields the protein CASSPGTGNNGYTF.

The gene calls are TRBV6-5 and TRBJ1-3; D call uncertain. The CDR3 sequence is 15 residues long. Germline CDR1 MNHEY, CDR2 SVGAGI. The V end lost 3 bases, the J end lost 0 bases, and 9 bases lay between the germline ends. The chain's CDR3 is CASSYTGSSGNTIYF. The CDR3 DNA is TGTGCCAGCAGTTATACTGGGAGCTCTGGAAACACCATATATTTT.

V is TRBV7-3 and J is TRBJ2-1; 7 bases are a match to TRBD2. Germline V gives CDR1 SGHTA, CDR2 FQGTGA. The CDR3 is 15 amino acids. Trimming at V came to 1 base and at J to 6 bases, leaving 6 bases not matched to a gene. The DNA for the CDR3 is TGTGCCAGCAGCTTAATTGCGGGAGTCGGCAATGAGCAGTTCTTC. It is translated as CASSLIAGVGNEQFF. The entire variable domain, with the rest obtained from reference TRBV7-3 and TRBJ2-1, is as follows: GAGVSQTPSNKVTEKGKYVELRCDPISGHTALYWYRQSLGQGPEFLIYFQGTGAADDSGLPNDRFFAVRPEGSVSTLKIQRTERGDSAVYLCASSLIAGVGNEQFFGPGTRLTVL.

This chain connects TRBV7-8 to TRBJ1-6; D ambiguous. Germline V gene lookup returns CDR1 SGHVS and CDR2 FQNEAQ. V was pared by 5 bases and J by 5 bases, with 16 bases between. The CDR3 consists of 16 residues. This CDR3 is CASSKSPFVDNSPLHF. In DNA, the CDR3 is TGTGCCAGCAGCAAATCGCCGTTTGTAGATAATTCACCCCTCCACTTT.

The chain couples TRBV19 to TRBJ2-5; 9 nucleotides align to TRBD1. Germline loops: CDR1 LNHDA, CDR2 SQIVND (reference sequence). The J segment lost 5 bases and the V segment lost 2 bases, leaving 12 bases of the junction unmatched. The CDR3 totals 17 residues. The CDR3 DNA sequence: TGTGCCAGTAGTATAAACCTCCCGGGACAGGGAGGTGAGACCCAGTACTTC. Translation: CASSINLPGQGGETQYF.

The gene calls are TRBV19 and TRBJ1-4; no definite D call. Per the germline V gene, CDR1 is LNHDA and CDR2 is SQIVND (reference sequence). CDR3 length: 17 amino acids. With 6 bases removed from V and 0 bases from J, the gap between germline ends came to 17 bases. CDR3 protein: CASSIPVGLSTNEKLFF. CDR3 DNA sequence: TGTGCCAGTAGCATTCCGGTCGGACTTTCAACTAATGAAAAACTGTTTTTT.

The chain uses TRBV10-3 and TRBJ2-7; D remains unclear. The V end lost 0 bases, the J end lost 2 bases, and 11 bases lay between the germline ends. The germline CDR1 and CDR2 sequences are ENHRY and SYGVKD. The length of the CDR3 is 15 residues. Here the CDR3 reads CAISESRPGAYEQYF. The DNA of the CDR3 is TGTGCCATCAGTGAGTCCCGACCAGGCGCCTACGAGCAGTACTTC.

This clone showed up just once. The chain has TRBV7-2 and TRBJ1-2, with a weak D call TRBD1 (5 bases). The CDR3 contains 14 residues. V lost 5 bases and J lost 5, with 15 bases in between. CDR1 and CDR2 (germline): SGHTA, FQGNSA. The CDR3 coding sequence is TGTGCCAGCAGCCCTCGGCGCAGGGTTTATGGCTACACCTTC. As protein: CASSPRRRVYGYTF.

The V call is TRBV5-1, the J call TRBJ2-7; 8 bases are shared with TRBD1. J was trimmed by 2 bases and V by 3 bases; bases with no gene match: 7. Per the germline V gene, CDR1 is SGHRS and CDR2 is YFSETQ. The CDR3 covers 15 residues. The CDR3 region has the DNA TGCGCCAGCAGCTACAAGGGGACAGGCCCCTACGAGCAGTACTTC. Translating gives CASSYKGTGPYEQYF. Filled out from reference TRBV5-1 and TRBJ2-7, the complete variable domain reads KAGVTQTPRYLIKTRGQQVTLSCSPISGHRSVSWYQQTPGQGLQFLFEYFSETQRNKGNFPGRFSGRQFSNSRSEMNVSTLELGDSALYLCASSYKGTGPYEQYFGPGTRLTVT.

This clone appeared a few times. The rearrangement uses TRBV10-1 and TRBJ2-7, with D unclear. Germline-derived CDR1 and CDR2 are WNHNN and SYGVQD (reference sequence). The V and J ends lost 2 bases and 3 bases respectively, with 11 bases between them. The CDR3 extends over 14 amino acids. The CDR3 here is CASSEVWQIYEQYF. CDR3 sequence (DNA): TGCGCCAGCAGTGAGGTTTGGCAGATCTACGAGCAGTACTTC.

The chain uses TRBV28 and TRBJ2-1; D is ambiguous. The V and J ends lost 8 bases and 0 bases respectively, with 11 bases between them. The CDR3 length is 14 residues. The germline V gene encodes CDR1 MDHEN and CDR2 SYDVKM. CDR3 nucleotide sequence: TGTGCCAGCTGCGAGGCAAGCTCCTACAATGAGCAGTTCTTC. Its protein is CASCEASSYNEQFF.

The CDR3 DNA is TGTGCCTGGACGCCCACAGGCTACAATGAGCAGTTCTTC. Its translation is CAWTPTGYNEQFF. The gene calls are TRBV30 and TRBJ2-1, with a tentative D call TRBD1 (5 bases). The CDR3 is 13 residues long. Deletions cut 4 bases from V and 3 bases from J, with 10 bases between. CDR1 and CDR2 (germline): GTSNPN, SVGIG (reference sequence).

The rearrangement links TRBV7-9 to TRBJ1-3; D may be TRBD1 (5 bases). CDR1 and CDR2 (germline): SEHNR, FQNEAQ (reference sequence). V lost 2 bases and J lost 2, with 7 bases in between. This CDR3 spans 14 amino acids. CDR3 sequence: CASSLLGAGNTIYF. CDR3 DNA sequence: TGTGCCAGCAGCTTATTAGGGGCTGGAAACACCATATATTTT.

The chain combines TRBV19 with TRBJ1-4, with D hard to call. V lost 4 bases to trimming and J lost 2 bases, with 11 bases between them. Germline CDR1 reads LNHDA; CDR2 reads SQIVND (reference sequence). CDR3 length equals 15 residues. The CDR3 here is CASSKAAGTNEKLFF. For the CDR3, the DNA is TGTGCCAGTAGTAAAGCGGCGGGGACTAATGAAAAACTGTTTTTT.

This chain uses TRBV5-4 with TRBJ1-2; weak D call: TRBD1 (5 bases). The germline V and J ends were trimmed by 7 bases and 8 bases, with 18 bases remaining between them. The CDR3 sequence is 13 residues long. Germline CDR1 reads SGHNT; CDR2 reads YYREEE (reference sequence). The CDR3 here is CASRVGQGEGYTF. Written as DNA, the CDR3 is TGTGCCAGCCGGGTGGGGCAGGGTGAAGGCTACACCTTC.

The V gene is TRBV18, the J gene TRBJ1-5; tentative D call: TRBD1 (6 bases). V was cut by 4 bases and J by 0 bases, with 10 bases left in between. The CDR3 consists of 15 residues. CDR1 KGHSH and CDR2 LQKENI come from the germline V gene. The CDR3 DNA sequence: TGTGCCAGCTCACAGGACAGACTTAGCAATCAGCCCCAGCATTTT. The encoded protein is CASSQDRLSNQPQHF.

CDR3 loop: CASSPGEIYGYTF. The DNA of the CDR3 is TGTGCCAGTAGTCCGGGAGAGATCTATGGCTACACCTTC. The gene calls are TRBV19 and TRBJ1-2; D is unclear. The CDR3 is made up of 13 amino acids. Germline-derived CDR1 and CDR2 are LNHDA and SQIVND (reference sequence). Trimming left V 5 bases short and J 4 bases short, with 11 bases between.

The chain combines TRBV15 with TRBJ1-1; 9 bases match TRBD1. The CDR3 extends over 16 amino acids. V lost 5 bases, J lost 6 bases, and 13 bases stayed unmatched. Germline CDR1 LNHNV, CDR2 YYDKDF (reference sequence). CDR3 sequence (DNA): TGTGCCACCAGCGTCACTCAGACAGGGGGATTCGCTGAAGCTTTCTTT. Translated: CATSVTQTGGFAEAFF.

This chain connects TRBV7-2 to TRBJ2-1; 10 positions agree with TRBD2. V trimming: 3 bases; J trimming: 8 bases; junction bases outside the gene matches: 7. This CDR3 comprises 15 residues. Germline V lookup: CDR1 SGHTA, CDR2 FQGNSA. CDR3 residues: CASSFESGGAYEQFF. The CDR3 DNA reads as TGTGCCAGCAGCTTCGAGAGCGGGGGGGCGTATGAGCAGTTCTTC.

CDR3 nucleotide sequence: TGTGCCAGCAGCTTATATCCCCCGACAGGTTCGAGCTCCTACAATGAGCAGTTCTTC. Translating it yields CASSLYPPTGSSSYNEQFF. The V call is TRBV7-3, the J call TRBJ2-1; maybe TRBD1 (6 bases). Germline V gene sequence: CDR1 SGHTA, CDR2 FQGTGA. There are 19 residues in the CDR3. V gave up 2 bases and J gave up 0 bases, with 20 bases separating them. Looking up the rest from reference TRBV7-3 and TRBJ2-1 gives the full variable domain: GAGVSQTPSNKVTEKGKYVELRCDPISGHTALYWYRQSLGQGPEFLIYFQGTGAADDSGLPNDRFFAVRPEGSVSTLKIQRTERGDSAVYLCASSLYPPTGSSSYNEQFFGPGTRLTVL.

This clone has just one count. The chain has TRBV6-5 and TRBJ1-5; 10 positions match TRBD1. There are 14 residues in the CDR3. CDR1 is MNHEY and CDR2 is SVGAGI in the germline V gene. V shed 2 bases, J shed 10 bases, and the junction held 5 bases outside the gene matches. The CDR3 reads CASSYTGQGSPQHF. The DNA of the CDR3 is TGTGCCAGCAGTTACACGGGACAGGGGAGTCCCCAGCATTTT.